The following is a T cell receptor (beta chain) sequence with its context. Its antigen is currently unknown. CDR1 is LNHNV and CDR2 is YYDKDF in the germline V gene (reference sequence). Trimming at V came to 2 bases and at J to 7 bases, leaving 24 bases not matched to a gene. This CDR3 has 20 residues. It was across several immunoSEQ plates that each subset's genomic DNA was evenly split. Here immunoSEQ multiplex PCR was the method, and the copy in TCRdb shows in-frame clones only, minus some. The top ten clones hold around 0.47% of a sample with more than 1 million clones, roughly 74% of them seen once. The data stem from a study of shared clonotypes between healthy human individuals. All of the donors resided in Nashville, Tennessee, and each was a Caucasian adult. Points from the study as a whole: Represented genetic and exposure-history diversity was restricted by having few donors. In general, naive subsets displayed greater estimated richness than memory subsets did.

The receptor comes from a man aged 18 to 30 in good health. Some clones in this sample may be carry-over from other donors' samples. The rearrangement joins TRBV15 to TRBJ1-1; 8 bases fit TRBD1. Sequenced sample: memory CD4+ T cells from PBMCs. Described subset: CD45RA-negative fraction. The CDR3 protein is CATSRSDPRKPTGARVEAFF. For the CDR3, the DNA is TGTGCCACCAGCAGATCCGATCCACGAAAGCCGACAGGGGCCAGGGTTGAAGCTTTCTTT.